This T cell receptor beta chain was identified during a study of shared clonotypes between healthy human individuals. Trimming stripped 6 bases from V and 6 bases from J, with 12 bases between. The CDR3 spans 12 residues. Germline V gene sequence: CDR1 SGHVS, CDR2 FQNEAQ. Deep was the level used in running the assay. Generated by immunoSEQ multiplex PCR, the TCRdb table keeps only in-frame clones and is missing some. Of 750,000 to 1,000,000 clones in the sample, nearly 95% were seen once. Terminally differentiated effector memory CD45RA+ cells were left out of the naive CD8 fraction, which was CD45RO-negative and positively selected for CCR7.

The J gene is TRBJ2-7, the V gene TRBV7-8; D may be TRBD1 (5 bases). The clonotype was recovered from a man younger than 45 in good health. Sequenced: naive CD8+ T cells sorted from blood. CDR3 region: CASRNTGSEQYF. CDR3 nucleotides: TGTGCCAGCAGAAACACAGGTTCCGAGCAGTACTTC.